What follows are 10 T cell receptor beta chains derived from one specimen sequenced in a study of blood T cell repertoires in COVID-19. This table comes from immunoSEQ multiplex PCR, and its TCRdb copy is limited to in-frame clones, with some not included. Of 140,000 to 150,000 clones in the sample, 87% were seen once. Sequencing was performed on peripheral blood. Receptor source: a woman in her 50s with acute or convalescent COVID-19.

The chain uses TRBV6-1 and TRBJ2-2; 10 nucleotides align to TRBD2. Germline V gene lookup returns CDR1 MNHNS and CDR2 SASEGT. CDR3 length: 16 amino acids. Trimming took 6 bases from V and 8 from J; bases not matched to a gene: 12. The CDR3: CASSELPGLASGELFF. Written as DNA, the CDR3 is TGTGCCAGCAGCGAACTTCCGGGACTAGCGTCAGGGGAGCTGTTTTTT.

This chain connects TRBV27 to TRBJ1-1; no reliable D call. From germline, CDR1 is MNHEY and CDR2 SMNVEV (reference sequence). There are 17 residues in the CDR3. V was trimmed by 2 bases and J by 1 base, leaving 17 bases between them. CDR3: CASSLVFTEGWNTEAFF. DNA for the CDR3: TGTGCCAGCAGTTTAGTCTTCACGGAGGGTTGGAACACTGAAGCTTTCTTT.

The chain uses TRBV18 and TRBJ1-4; TRBD1 is a possible D gene (5 bases). The CDR3 consists of 14 residues. The V and J ends lost 2 bases and 7 bases respectively, with 11 bases between them. Germline values: CDR1 KGHSH, CDR2 LQKENI. The CDR3 here is CASSPRQQGEKLFF. As DNA, the CDR3 is TGTGCCAGCTCACCAAGACAGCAAGGTGAAAAACTGTTTTTT.

The chain combines TRBV6-1 with TRBJ1-2; 9 positions agree with TRBD1. V lost 5 bases, J lost 8 bases, and 6 bases stayed unmatched. This CDR3 has 13 residues. From germline, CDR1 is MNHNS and CDR2 SASEGT. The CDR3, as DNA: TGTGCCAGCAGTTCGGACAGGGGACGAGGCTACACCTTC. Amino acid sequence: CASSSDRGRGYTF.

The chain combines TRBV5-6 with TRBJ2-3; 10 nucleotides line up with TRBD1. The V and J ends lost 3 bases and 8 bases, in that order; junction bases with no gene match: 6. Germline lookup yields CDR1 SGHDT and CDR2 YYEEEE. This CDR3 spans 14 amino acids. The CDR3 region has the DNA TGTGCCAGCAGCTGGCGGGACAGGGGAGGTACGCAGTATTTT. Its translation: CASSWRDRGGTQYF.

This chain joins TRBV7-9 and TRBJ1-5, with D unresolved. Trimming took off 5 bases at V and 4 bases at J, with 6 bases between the two ends. Germline lookup yields CDR1 SEHNR and CDR2 FQNEAQ (reference sequence). This CDR3 has 12 residues. The CDR3 coding sequence is TGTGCCAGCAGCCCAGATAATCAGCCCCAGCATTTT. Amino acid sequence: CASSPDNQPQHF.

This clone was seen once. The chain recombines TRBV3-1 (or the pseudogene TRBV3-2) with TRBJ1-2, with D perhaps TRBD1 (6 bases). The germline gives CDR1 LGHDT, CDR2 YNNKEL (reference sequence). This CDR3 has 13 amino acids. V lost 8 bases, J lost 7 bases, and 17 bases lay in between. In nucleotides, the CDR3 is TGTGCCAGCTGCGGTGTAACAGGGACTGGCTACACCTTC. Its translation is CASCGVTGTGYTF.

V usage is TRBV5-1 and J usage is TRBJ1-1; D might be TRBD1 (5 bases). Germline V lookup: CDR1 SGHRS, CDR2 YFSETQ. V was shortened by 3 bases and J by 5 bases, with 20 bases between the two germline ends. The CDR3 totals 16 residues. The DNA for the CDR3 is TGCGCCAGCAGCTGGGGTTGGCGGGGGAAGGGAACTGAAGCTTTCTTT. Translating it yields CASSWGWRGKGTEAFF. The variable domain in full, with the rest retrieved from reference TRBV5-1 and TRBJ1-1, is KAGVTQTPRYLIKTRGQQVTLSCSPISGHRSVSWYQQTPGQGLQFLFEYFSETQRNKGNFPGRFSGRQFSNSRSEMNVSTLELGDSALYLCASSWGWRGKGTEAFFGQGTRLTVV.

The chain recombines TRBV28 with TRBJ1-3; TRBD1 might be the D (6 bases). Per the germline V gene, CDR1 is MDHEN and CDR2 is SYDVKM. The CDR3 sequence is 16 residues long. Trimming stripped 7 bases from V and 2 bases from J, with 18 bases between. The CDR3 reads CASTIETGLTGNTIYF. The CDR3 coding sequence is TGTGCCAGCACCATTGAAACAGGGCTCACTGGAAACACCATATATTTT.

This clone was detected once. J is TRBJ1-2 and V is TRBV6-1; unclear D gene. Germline CDR1 and CDR2: MNHNS and SASEGT. Trimming removed 2 bases at V and 4 bases at J, with 11 bases between. The CDR3 loop spans 14 amino acids. Here the CDR3 DNA reads TGTGCCAGCAGTGAACAGCCAGGCAGCTATGGCTACACCTTC. Encoded protein: CASSEQPGSYGYTF.